The next 30 T cell receptor beta chains were all read from a single sample in a study of monozygotic twins with inflammatory bowel disease. Following a re-call of the 5' RACE reads, TCRdb has one entry per CDR3 protein and lacks DNA. The sample has more than 300,000 distinct CDR3 sequences. Sequenced input: blood. Receptors were obtained from a human donor with ulcerative colitis or Crohn's disease, or a healthy co-twin of an affected twin (not recorded which).

The chain is built from TRBV6-1 and TRBJ1-1; TCRdb selects TRBD1, and the lack of DNA leaves this call unchecked. The CDR3 runs 14 residues. In germline, CDR1 is MNHNS, CDR2 SASEGT. The CDR3 region is CASRRRGMNTEAFF.

The chain carries TRBV19 and TRBJ1-5; TCRdb designates TRBD1, a call that cannot be tested without DNA. The CDR3 has 15 amino acids. CDR1 is LNHDA, CDR2 SQIVND, per germline (reference sequence). The CDR3 here is CASSRRTGKDQPQHF.

The CDR3 sequence is CASSLRDRPYGYTF. V gene TRBV7-9 combines with J gene TRBJ1-2; TCRdb gives TRBD1 as the D gene, but with no DNA this cannot be confirmed. The CDR3 is made up of 14 amino acids. Germline V gene lookup returns CDR1 SEHNR and CDR2 FQNEAQ (reference sequence).

This chain uses TRBV11-2 with TRBJ2-6; TCRdb indicates TRBD1, and absent DNA this call remains unverified. The CDR3 totals 18 residues. Looked up from germline, CDR1 is SGHAT and CDR2 is FQNNGV. Here the CDR3 reads CASSLGNPHFSGANVLTF.

The CDR3 reads CASSRGTGKYEQYF. This sequence joins TRBV7-2 and TRBJ2-7; lacking DNA, the TRBD1 call made by TCRdb goes unchecked. CDR1 is SGHTA and CDR2 is FQGNSA in the germline V gene. The CDR3 consists of 14 residues.

This rearrangement joins TRBV4-3 to TRBJ2-7; TCRdb lists TRBD1, though no DNA is available to test this call. Germline CDR1 is LGHNA and CDR2 is YSLEER. This CDR3 has 15 residues. The CDR3 region is CASSQGVRGLDEQYF.

This chain links TRBV14 with TRBJ2-2. The CDR3 spans 16 residues. Germline CDR1 SGHDN, CDR2 FVKESK. The chain's CDR3 is CASTTGRGSDTGELFF. The whole variable domain, remainder taken from reference TRBV14 and TRBJ2-2, is EAGVTQFPSHSVIEKGQTVTLRCDPISGHDNLYWYRRVMGKEIKFLLHFVKESKQDESGMPNNRFLAERTGGTYSTLKVQPAELEDSGVYFCASTTGRGSDTGELFFGEGSRLTVL.

The chain links TRBV15 to TRBJ1-1; TCRdb's D call, TRBD1, is unchecked because there is no DNA. This CDR3 contains 15 residues. The germline V gene encodes CDR1 LNHNV and CDR2 YYDKDF (reference sequence). The chain's CDR3 is CATAPLDRGNTEAFF.

CDR3 sequence: CSVTTGIYEQYF. The chain uses TRBV29-1 and TRBJ2-7; TCRdb returns TRBD1, unconfirmable since there is no DNA. CDR1 and CDR2 (germline): SQVTM, ANQGSEA. This CDR3 is built from 12 residues.

The chain has TRBV28 and TRBJ2-6; TCRdb selects TRBD1, and the lack of DNA leaves this call unchecked. Germline V gives CDR1 MDHEN, CDR2 SYDVKM. CDR3 length equals 16 residues. Here the CDR3 reads CASRPPRHSGANVLTF.

The V and J genes are TRBV7-7 and TRBJ2-5; checking the TCRdb D call of TRBD1 is not possible without DNA. This CDR3 has 13 amino acids. From germline, CDR1 is SSHAT and CDR2 FNYEAQ (reference sequence). Here the CDR3 reads CASSGGTEETQYF.

This sequence joins TRBV29-1 and TRBJ2-3; absent DNA, TCRdb's TRBD1 call cannot be checked. Per the germline V gene, CDR1 is SQVTM and CDR2 is ANQGSEA. The CDR3 length is 14 residues. The CDR3 is CSVDRGFNTVTQYF.

The chain uses TRBV6-2 or TRBV6-3 and TRBJ1-2. The CDR3 consists of 13 residues. Germline loops: CDR1 MNHEY, CDR2 SVGEGT. CDR3 in amino acids: CASSPTATGGYTF.

This rearrangement joins TRBV20-1 to TRBJ2-3. The CDR3 length is 16 residues. The germline gives CDR1 DFQATT, CDR2 SNEGSKA (reference sequence). This CDR3 reads CSARDLNRPATDTQYF.

This rearrangement joins TRBV30 to TRBJ1-2; TCRdb calls TRBD1, which cannot be checked without DNA. Germline CDR1 GTSNPN, CDR2 SVGIG (reference sequence). The CDR3 length is 12 residues. CDR3 sequence reads: CPTGGIIGCYTF.

This chain links TRBV10-3 with TRBJ1-1; the D gene TCRdb calls, TRBD1, cannot be checked with no DNA. CDR3 length: 13 residues. CDR1 ENHRY and CDR2 SYGVKD come from the germline V gene. This chain's CDR3 is CAITMGQYTEAFF.

This chain links TRBV5-1 with TRBJ1-1. The CDR3 loop spans 13 amino acids. Looked up from germline, CDR1 is SGHRS and CDR2 is YFSETQ. CDR3 residues: CASSLNAHTEAFF.

The chain couples TRBV7-9 to TRBJ2-1. This CDR3 contains 17 residues. Looked up from germline, CDR1 is SEHNR and CDR2 is FQNEAQ (reference sequence). The CDR3 reads CASSLGLSRGSYNEQFF.

The V call is TRBV24-1, the J call TRBJ2-1; TCRdb designates TRBD2, a call that cannot be tested without DNA. This CDR3 has 21 amino acids. Germline loops: CDR1 KGHDR, CDR2 SFDVKD. CDR3 region: CATSDFGSGASGRGGYNEQFF.

This chain links TRBV6-2 or TRBV6-3 with TRBJ1-1. The length of the CDR3 is 13 residues. Germline V lookup: CDR1 MNHEY, CDR2 SVGEGT. CDR3 residues: CASSKRMNTEAFF.

The gene calls are TRBV20-1 and TRBJ2-2. Germline values: CDR1 DFQATT, CDR2 SNEGSKA (reference sequence). There are 13 residues in the CDR3. The CDR3 sequence is CSARVINTGELFF.

The chain joins TRBV29-1 to TRBJ2-1; TCRdb lists TRBD2, though no DNA is available to test this call. The CDR3 loop spans 14 amino acids. CDR1 SQVTM and CDR2 ANQGSEA come from the germline V gene. The CDR3: CGRLASGTVAEQFF.

CDR3 sequence reads: CASSSKASGRIGADTQYF. This chain links TRBV11-2 with TRBJ2-3; TCRdb's D gene call, TRBD2, goes unchecked for lack of DNA. Germline lookup yields CDR1 SGHAT and CDR2 FQNNGV. The CDR3 consists of 18 residues.

This chain uses TRBV12-3 or TRBV12-4 with TRBJ1-6; lacking DNA, the TRBD1 call made by TCRdb goes unchecked. The CDR3 runs to 15 residues. CDR3 amino acids: CASRAGVYYNSPLHF.

V and J are TRBV7-9 and TRBJ2-3; no DNA is available, so the TRBD2 call from TCRdb remains unchecked. The length of the CDR3 is 17 residues. Germline values: CDR1 SEHNR, CDR2 FQNEAQ (reference sequence). The CDR3: CASSLPPGLADRDTQYF.

J is TRBJ2-3 and V is TRBV7-2; TCRdb reports TRBD1, a call that lacks DNA to check it against. CDR3 length: 16 amino acids. Germline values: CDR1 SGHTA, CDR2 FQGNSA. CDR3 sequence: CASSPSGGPSTDTQYF.

The chain combines TRBV20-1 with TRBJ1-6; the D call of TRBD1 rests on TCRdb alone, since no DNA is present to check it. The CDR3 spans 15 residues. Looked up from germline, CDR1 is DFQATT and CDR2 is SNEGSKA (reference sequence). The CDR3 region is CSARDPGQGGSPLHF.

The V and J genes are TRBV5-5 and TRBJ2-1; the TRBD2 assignment by TCRdb is unverifiable without DNA. From germline, CDR1 is SGHKS and CDR2 YYEKEE (reference sequence). CDR3 length: 18 residues. Here the CDR3 reads CASSSSLGTSGGYNEQFF.

The chain couples TRBV20-1 to TRBJ2-2; the TCRdb D gene call, TRBD2, has no DNA to confirm it. In germline, CDR1 is DFQATT, CDR2 SNEGSKA (reference sequence). This CDR3 has 17 residues. CDR3 loop: CSARAGTRTLGTGELFF.

The rearrangement links TRBV6-2 or TRBV6-3 to TRBJ2-3; TCRdb reports TRBD1, a call that lacks DNA to check it against. The CDR3 has 15 amino acids. Germline CDR1 reads MNHEY; CDR2 reads SVGEGT. The CDR3: CASSYSTGSRDTQYF.